These 3 T cell receptor beta chains were sequenced from one sample in a study of Tregs in tolerant kidney transplant recipients. Sequencing was performed with immunoSEQ multiplex PCR; in TCRdb, only in-frame clones are kept and a portion is missing. Here the sample spans over a thousand clones, 40% to 50% being singletons. No antigens are known for them. The material sequenced was Tregs from blood grown in culture. These receptors were obtained from a human donor in good health.

This clone is deemed medium-sized (0.01 to 0.1%). This chain uses TRBV9 with TRBJ2-3; the match to TRBD1 covers 8 bases. The CDR3 contains 15 residues. Germline V gives CDR1 SGDLS, CDR2 YYNGEE. The ends lost 3 bases at V and 7 bases at J; junction bases unmatched: 10. The DNA of the CDR3 is TGTGCCAGCAGCGGCTCCGGACAGGGCACTAATACGCAGTATTTT. It yields the protein CASSGSGQGTNTQYF.

This clone has a handful of counts. This sequence joins TRBV5-4 and TRBJ1-2; no clear D gene. This CDR3 contains 15 residues. CDR1 SGHNT and CDR2 YYREEE come from the germline V gene (reference sequence). Trimming took 5 bases from V and 8 from J, leaving 22 bases between them. CDR3 in amino acids: CASSPRTRTLGGYTF. DNA for the CDR3: TGTGCCAGCAGTCCTCGGACGAGAACTCTGGGGGGCTACACCTTC.

The chain links TRBV2 to TRBJ2-1, with TRBD2 identical over 7 bases. Trimming cost V 4 bases and J 4 bases; bases outside gene matches: 1. Germline V gives CDR1 SNHLY, CDR2 FYNNEI. The CDR3 extends over 13 amino acids. CDR3 DNA sequence: TGTGCCAGCAGTGGGGGAGGGTACAATGAGCAGTTCTTC. Translating gives CASSGGGYNEQFF.